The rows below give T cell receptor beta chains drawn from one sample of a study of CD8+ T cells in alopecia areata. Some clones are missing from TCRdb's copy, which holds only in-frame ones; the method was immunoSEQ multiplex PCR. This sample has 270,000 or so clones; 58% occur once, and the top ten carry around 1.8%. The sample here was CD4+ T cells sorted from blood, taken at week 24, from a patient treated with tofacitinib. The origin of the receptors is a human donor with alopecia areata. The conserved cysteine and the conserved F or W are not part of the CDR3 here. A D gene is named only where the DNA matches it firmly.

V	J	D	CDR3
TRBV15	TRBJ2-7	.	ATSRGSAGDEQY
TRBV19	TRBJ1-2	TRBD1	ASRQGAGANYGYT
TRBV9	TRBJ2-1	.	ASSVGGSQTSYNEQF
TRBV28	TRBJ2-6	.	ASRAPGHPSGANVLT
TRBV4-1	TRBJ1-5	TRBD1	ASSQHGEVRGTVAS
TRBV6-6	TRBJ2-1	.	ASKVASSYNEQF
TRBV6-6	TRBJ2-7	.	ASGGTAPYEQY
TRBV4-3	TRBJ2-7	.	ASSQTGDSNYEQY
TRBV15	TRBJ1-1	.	ATSRDLPNPEAF
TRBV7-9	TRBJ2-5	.	ASSARETQY
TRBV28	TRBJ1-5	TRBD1	ASSLSRGVSPQH
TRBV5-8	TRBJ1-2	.	ASSLRTVNYGYT
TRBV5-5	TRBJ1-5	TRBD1	ASGDRADTSNQPQH
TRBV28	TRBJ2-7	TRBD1	ASSLRGQARSYEQY
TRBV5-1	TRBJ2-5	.	ASSLVASVERETQY
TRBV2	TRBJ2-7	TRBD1	ASNPRDSYEQY
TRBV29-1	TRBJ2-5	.	SVETPGTMVETQY
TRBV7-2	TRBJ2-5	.	ASSIGETQY
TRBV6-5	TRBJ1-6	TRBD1	ASGPGGSPLH
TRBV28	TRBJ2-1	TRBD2	ASRPGGPGGEQF
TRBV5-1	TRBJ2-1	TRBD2	ASSPGLAPSSYNEQF
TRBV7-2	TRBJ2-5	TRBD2	ASSSGLAGVRETQY
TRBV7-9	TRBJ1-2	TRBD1	ASSLDRPPRGYT
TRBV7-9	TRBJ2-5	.	ASSWSRETQY
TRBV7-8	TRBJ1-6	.	ASSLGGSPGGYNSPLH
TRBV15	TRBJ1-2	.	ATSGTEGRASLYGYT
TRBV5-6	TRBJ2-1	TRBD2	ASSFYLSGGPHNEQF
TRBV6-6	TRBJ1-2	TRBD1	ASTRDRDRYGYT
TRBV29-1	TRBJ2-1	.	SVEGASSYNEQF
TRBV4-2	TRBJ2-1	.	ASSQDKGNEQF
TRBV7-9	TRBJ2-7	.	ASSLSVQGVHEQY